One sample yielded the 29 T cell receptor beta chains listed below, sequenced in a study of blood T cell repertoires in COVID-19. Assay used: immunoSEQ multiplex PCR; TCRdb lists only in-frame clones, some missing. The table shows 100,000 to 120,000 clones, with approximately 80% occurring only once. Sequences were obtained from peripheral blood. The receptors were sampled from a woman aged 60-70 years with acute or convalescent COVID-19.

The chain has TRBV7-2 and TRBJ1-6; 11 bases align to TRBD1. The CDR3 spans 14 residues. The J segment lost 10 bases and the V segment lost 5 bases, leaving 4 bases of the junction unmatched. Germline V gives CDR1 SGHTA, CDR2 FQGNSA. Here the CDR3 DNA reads TGTGCCAGCAGCCCGGGACAGGGGGGCTCACCCCTCCACTTT. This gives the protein CASSPGQGGSPLHF.

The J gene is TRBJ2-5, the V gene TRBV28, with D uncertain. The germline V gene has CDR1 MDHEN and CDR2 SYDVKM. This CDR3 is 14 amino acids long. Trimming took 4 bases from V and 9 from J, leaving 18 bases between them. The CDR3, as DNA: TGTGCCAGCAGTTCACCTGGTGCCTCTCGGGCCCAGTACTTC. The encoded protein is CASSSPGASRAQYF.

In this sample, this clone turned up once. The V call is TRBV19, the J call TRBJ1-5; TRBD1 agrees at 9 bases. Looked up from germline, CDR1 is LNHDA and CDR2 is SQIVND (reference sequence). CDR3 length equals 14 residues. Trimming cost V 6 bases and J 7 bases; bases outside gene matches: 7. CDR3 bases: TGTGCCAGTAGCGGAACAGGGGGCGAGCAGCCCCAGCATTTT. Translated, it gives CASSGTGGEQPQHF.

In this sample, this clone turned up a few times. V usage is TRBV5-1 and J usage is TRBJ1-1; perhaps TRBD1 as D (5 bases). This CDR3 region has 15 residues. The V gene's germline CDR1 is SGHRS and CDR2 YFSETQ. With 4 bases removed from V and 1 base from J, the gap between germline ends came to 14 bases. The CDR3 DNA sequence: TGCGCCAGCAGCCCTCGTTCGGGGGAGAACACTGAAGCTTTCTTT. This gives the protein CASSPRSGENTEAFF.

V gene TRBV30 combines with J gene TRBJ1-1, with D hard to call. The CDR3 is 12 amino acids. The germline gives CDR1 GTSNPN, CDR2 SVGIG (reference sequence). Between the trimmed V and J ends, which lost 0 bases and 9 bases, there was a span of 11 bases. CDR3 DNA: TGTGCCTGGAGTGTGGTAACGGGGAAAGCTTTCTTT. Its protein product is CAWSVVTGKAFF. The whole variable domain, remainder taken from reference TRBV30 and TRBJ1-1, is SQTIHQWPATLVQPVGSPLSLECTVEGTSNPNLYWYRQAAGRGLQLLFYSVGIGQISSEVPQNLSASRPQDRQFILSSKKLLLSDSGFYLCAWSVVTGKAFFGQGTRLTVV.

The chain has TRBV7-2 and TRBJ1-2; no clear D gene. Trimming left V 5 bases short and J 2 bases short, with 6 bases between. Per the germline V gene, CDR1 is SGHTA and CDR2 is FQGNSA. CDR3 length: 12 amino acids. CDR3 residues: CASSPGNYGYTF. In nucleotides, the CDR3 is TGTGCCAGCAGCCCGGGGAACTATGGCTACACCTTC.

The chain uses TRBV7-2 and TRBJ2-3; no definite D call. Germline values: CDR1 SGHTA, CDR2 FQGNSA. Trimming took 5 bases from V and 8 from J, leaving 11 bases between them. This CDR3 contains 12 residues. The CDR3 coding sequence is TGTGCCAGCAGCGTACACCCGGGTACGCAGTATTTT. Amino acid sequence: CASSVHPGTQYF.

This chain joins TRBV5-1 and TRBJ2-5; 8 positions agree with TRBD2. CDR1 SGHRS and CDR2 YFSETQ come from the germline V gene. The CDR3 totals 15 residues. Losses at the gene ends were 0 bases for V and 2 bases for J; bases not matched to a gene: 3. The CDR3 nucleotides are TGCGCCAGCAGCTTGGTTATAGCGGGGCAAGAGACCCAGTACTTC. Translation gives CASSLVIAGQETQYF.

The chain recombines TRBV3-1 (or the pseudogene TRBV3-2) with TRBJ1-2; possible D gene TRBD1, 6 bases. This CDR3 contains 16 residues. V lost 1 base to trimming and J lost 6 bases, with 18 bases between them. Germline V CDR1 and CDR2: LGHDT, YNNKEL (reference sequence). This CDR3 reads CASSQGTGYGLNGYTF. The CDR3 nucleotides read TGTGCCAGCAGCCAAGGTACAGGGTACGGGCTAAATGGCTACACCTTC.

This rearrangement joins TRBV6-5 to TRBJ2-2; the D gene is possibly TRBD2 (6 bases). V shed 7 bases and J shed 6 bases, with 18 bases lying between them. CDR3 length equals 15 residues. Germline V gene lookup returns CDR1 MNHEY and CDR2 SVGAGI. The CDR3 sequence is CASIQTRAGSGELFF. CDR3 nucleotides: TGTGCCAGCATTCAAACGCGCGCGGGGTCCGGGGAGCTGTTTTTT.

Written as DNA, the CDR3 is TGTGCCATCAGTAATCAAGATCAGGATGGCTACACCTTC. Translated, it gives CAISNQDQDGYTF. V and J are TRBV10-3 and TRBJ1-2; no reliable D call. Trimming left V 5 bases short and J 6 bases short, with 13 bases between. The CDR3 is made up of 13 amino acids. Germline-derived CDR1 and CDR2 are ENHRY and SYGVKD.

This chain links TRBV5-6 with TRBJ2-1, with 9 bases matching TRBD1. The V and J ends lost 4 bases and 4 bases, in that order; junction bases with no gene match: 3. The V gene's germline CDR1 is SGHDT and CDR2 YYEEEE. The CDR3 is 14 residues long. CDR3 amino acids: CASSHGTGYNEQFF. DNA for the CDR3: TGTGCCAGCAGCCACGGGACAGGGTACAATGAGCAGTTCTTC.

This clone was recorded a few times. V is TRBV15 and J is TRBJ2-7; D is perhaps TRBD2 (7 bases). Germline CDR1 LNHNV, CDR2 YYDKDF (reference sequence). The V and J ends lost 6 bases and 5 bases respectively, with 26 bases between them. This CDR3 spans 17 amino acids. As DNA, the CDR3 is TGTGCCACCAGTAAAGACAAGGGGGAGGGTATTTTTGACGAGCAGTACTTC. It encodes CATSKDKGEGIFDEQYF.

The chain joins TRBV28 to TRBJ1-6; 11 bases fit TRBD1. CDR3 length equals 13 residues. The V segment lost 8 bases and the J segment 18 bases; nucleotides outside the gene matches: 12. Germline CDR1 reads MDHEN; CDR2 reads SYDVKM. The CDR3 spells CASVGDRGFSSHF. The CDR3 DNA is TGTGCCAGCGTCGGGGACAGGGGGTTTAGTTCCCACTTT.

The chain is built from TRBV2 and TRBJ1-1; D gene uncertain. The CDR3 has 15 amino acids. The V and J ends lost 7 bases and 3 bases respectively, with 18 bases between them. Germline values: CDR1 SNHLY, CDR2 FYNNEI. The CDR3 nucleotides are TGTGCCAGCATCCAAAAGGCCTCCGGGGACACTGAAGCTTTCTTT. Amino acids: CASIQKASGDTEAFF.

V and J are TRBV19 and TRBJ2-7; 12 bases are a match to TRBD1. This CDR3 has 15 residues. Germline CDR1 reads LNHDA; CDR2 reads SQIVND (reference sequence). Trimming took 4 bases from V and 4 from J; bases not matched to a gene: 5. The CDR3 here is CASSRDRGLKYEQYF. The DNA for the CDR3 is TGTGCCAGTAGTAGGGACAGGGGGCTAAAATACGAGCAGTACTTC.

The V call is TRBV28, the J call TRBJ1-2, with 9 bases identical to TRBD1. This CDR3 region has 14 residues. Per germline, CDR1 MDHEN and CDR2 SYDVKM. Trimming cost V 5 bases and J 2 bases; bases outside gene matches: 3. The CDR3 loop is CASSATGGNYGYTF. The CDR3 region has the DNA TGTGCCAGCAGTGCGACAGGGGGGAACTATGGCTACACCTTC.

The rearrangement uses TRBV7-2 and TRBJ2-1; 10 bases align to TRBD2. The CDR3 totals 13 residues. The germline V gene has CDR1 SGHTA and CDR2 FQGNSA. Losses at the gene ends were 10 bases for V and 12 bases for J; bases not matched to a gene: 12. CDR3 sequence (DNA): TGTGCCATCTCGAGAGGAGCGGGGGGGCGGCAGTTCTTC. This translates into CAISRGAGGRQFF.

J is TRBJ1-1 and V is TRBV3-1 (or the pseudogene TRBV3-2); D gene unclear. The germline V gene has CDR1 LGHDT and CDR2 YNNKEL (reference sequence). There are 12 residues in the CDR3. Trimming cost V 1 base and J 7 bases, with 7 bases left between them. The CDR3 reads CASSQAGLEAFF. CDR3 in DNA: TGTGCCAGCAGCCAAGCTGGGCTTGAAGCTTTCTTT.

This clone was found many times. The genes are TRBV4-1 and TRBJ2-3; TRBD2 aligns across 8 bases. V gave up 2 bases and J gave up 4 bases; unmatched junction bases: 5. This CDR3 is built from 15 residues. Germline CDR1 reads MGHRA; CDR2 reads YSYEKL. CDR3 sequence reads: CASSQRTSIPDTQYF. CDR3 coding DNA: TGCGCCAGCAGCCAAAGGACTAGCATTCCAGATACGCAGTATTTT.

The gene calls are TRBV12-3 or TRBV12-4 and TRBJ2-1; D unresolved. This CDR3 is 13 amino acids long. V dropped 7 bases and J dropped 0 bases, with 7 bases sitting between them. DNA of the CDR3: TGTGCCAGCACTGTGAGCTCCTACAATGAGCAGTTCTTC. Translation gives CASTVSSYNEQFF.

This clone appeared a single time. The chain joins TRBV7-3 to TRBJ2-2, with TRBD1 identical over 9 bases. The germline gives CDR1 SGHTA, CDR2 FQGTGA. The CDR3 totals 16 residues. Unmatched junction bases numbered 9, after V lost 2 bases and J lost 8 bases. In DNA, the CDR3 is TGTGCCAGCAGCTTACTCCCTACAGGGGGCATTGGGGAGCTGTTTTTT. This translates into CASSLLPTGGIGELFF. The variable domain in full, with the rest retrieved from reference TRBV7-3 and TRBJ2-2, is GAGVSQTPSNKVTEKGKYVELRCDPISGHTALYWYRQSLGQGPEFLIYFQGTGAADDSGLPNDRFFAVRPEGSVSTLKIQRTERGDSAVYLCASSLLPTGGIGELFFGEGSRLTVL.

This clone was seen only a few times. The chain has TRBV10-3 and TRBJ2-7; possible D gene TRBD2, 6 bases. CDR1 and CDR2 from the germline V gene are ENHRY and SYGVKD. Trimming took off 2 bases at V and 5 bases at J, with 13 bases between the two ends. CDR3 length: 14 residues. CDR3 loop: CAISERRGNNEQYF. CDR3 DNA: TGTGCCATCAGTGAGAGGAGGGGAAACAACGAGCAGTACTTC.

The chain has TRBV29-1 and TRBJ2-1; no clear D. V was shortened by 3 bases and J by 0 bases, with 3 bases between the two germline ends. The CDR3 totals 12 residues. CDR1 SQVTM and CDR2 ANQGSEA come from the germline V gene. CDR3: CSVDGSYNEQFF. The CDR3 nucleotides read TGCAGCGTTGACGGCTCCTACAATGAGCAGTTCTTC.

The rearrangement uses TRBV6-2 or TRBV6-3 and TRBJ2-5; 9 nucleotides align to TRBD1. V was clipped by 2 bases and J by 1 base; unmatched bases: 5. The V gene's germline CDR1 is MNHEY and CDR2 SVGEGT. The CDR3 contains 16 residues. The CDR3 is CASSYGGTGTQETQYF. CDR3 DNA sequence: TGTGCCAGCAGTTACGGCGGGACAGGGACCCAAGAGACCCAGTACTTC.

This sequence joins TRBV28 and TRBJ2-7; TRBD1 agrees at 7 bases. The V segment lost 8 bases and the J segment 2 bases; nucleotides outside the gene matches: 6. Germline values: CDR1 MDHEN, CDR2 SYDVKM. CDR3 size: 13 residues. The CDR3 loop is CASQGGGPYEQYF. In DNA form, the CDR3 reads TGTGCCAGCCAAGGGGGCGGACCCTACGAGCAGTACTTC.

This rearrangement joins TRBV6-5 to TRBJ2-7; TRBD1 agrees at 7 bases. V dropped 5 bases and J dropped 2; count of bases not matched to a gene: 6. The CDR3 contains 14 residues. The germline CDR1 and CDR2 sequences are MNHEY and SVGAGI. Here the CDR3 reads CASSPDRETYEQYF. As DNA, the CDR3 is TGTGCCAGCAGTCCAGACAGGGAAACCTACGAGCAGTACTTC.

The CDR3 DNA follows: TGTGCCACCAGTGCATCGGGCATAGGGGACTATGGCTACACCTTC. Translating it yields CATSASGIGDYGYTF. V usage is TRBV24-1 and J usage is TRBJ1-2, with D tentatively TRBD1 (5 bases). V lost 5 bases to trimming and J lost 3 bases, with 15 bases between them. Germline loops: CDR1 KGHDR, CDR2 SFDVKD. The CDR3 is 15 amino acids.

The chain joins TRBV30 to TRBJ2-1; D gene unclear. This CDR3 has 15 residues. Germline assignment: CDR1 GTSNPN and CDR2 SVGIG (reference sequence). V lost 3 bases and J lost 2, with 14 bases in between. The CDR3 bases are TGTGCCTGGAGCGCCTTGAGCGTAGCCTACAATGAGCAGTTCTTC. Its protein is CAWSALSVAYNEQFF.